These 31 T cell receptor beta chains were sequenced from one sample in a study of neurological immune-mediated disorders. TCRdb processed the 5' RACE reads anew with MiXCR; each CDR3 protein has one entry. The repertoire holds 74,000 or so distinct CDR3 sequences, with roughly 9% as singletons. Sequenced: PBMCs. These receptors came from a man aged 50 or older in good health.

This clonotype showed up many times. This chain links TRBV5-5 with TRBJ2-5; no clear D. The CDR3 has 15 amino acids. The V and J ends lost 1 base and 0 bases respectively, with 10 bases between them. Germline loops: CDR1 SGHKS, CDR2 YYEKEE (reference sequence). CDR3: CASSLQNSYQETQYF. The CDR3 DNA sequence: TGTGCCAGCAGCTTGCAGAATTCGTACCAAGAGACCCAGTACTTC.

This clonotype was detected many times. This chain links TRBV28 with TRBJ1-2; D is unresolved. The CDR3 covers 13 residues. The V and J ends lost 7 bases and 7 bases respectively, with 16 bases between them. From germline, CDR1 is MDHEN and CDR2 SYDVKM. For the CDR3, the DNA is TGTGCCAGCACCTCAAGAGGTCGAGGTGGCTACACCTTC. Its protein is CASTSRGRGGYTF.

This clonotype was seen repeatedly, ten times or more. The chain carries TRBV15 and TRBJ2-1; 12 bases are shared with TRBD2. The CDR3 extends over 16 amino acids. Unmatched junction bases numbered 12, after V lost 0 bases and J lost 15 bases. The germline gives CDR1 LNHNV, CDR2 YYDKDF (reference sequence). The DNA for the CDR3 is TGTGCCACCAGCAGAGACGCCCTAGCGGGGGGGCGACCCCTGTTCTTC. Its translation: CATSRDALAGGRPLFF. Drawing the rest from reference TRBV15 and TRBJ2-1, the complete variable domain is DAMVIQNPRYQVTQFGKPVTLSCSQTLNHNVMYWYQQKSSQAPKLLFHYYDKDFNNEADTPDNFQSRRPNTSFCFLDIRSPGLGDTAMYLCATSRDALAGGRPLFFGPGTRLTVL.

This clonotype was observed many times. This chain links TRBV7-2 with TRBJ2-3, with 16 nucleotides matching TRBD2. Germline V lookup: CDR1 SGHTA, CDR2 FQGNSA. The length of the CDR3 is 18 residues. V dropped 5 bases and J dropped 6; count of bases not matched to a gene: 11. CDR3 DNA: TGTGCCAGCAGCGCCCGCGGGACTAGCGGGAGGGCCCCGGATACGCAGTATTTT. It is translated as CASSARGTSGRAPDTQYF.

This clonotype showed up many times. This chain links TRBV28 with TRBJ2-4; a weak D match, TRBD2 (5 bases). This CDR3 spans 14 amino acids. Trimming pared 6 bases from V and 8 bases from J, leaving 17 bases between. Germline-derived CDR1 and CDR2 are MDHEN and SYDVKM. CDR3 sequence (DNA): TGTGCCAGCAGATTGGGAAGCAACGGGGACATTCAGTACTTC. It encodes CASRLGSNGDIQYF.

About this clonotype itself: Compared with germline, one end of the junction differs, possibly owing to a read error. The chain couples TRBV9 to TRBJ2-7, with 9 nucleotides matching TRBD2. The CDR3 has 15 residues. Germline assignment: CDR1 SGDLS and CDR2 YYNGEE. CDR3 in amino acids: CTSSSTAGGPQEQYF. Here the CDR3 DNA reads TGTACCAGCAGCTCGACCGCGGGAGGGCCTCAAGAGCAGTACTTC.

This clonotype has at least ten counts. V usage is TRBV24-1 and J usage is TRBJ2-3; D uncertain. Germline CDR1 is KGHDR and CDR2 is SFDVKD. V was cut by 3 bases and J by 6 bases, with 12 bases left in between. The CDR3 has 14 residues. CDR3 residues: CATSDADLGDTQYF. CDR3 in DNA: TGTGCCACCAGTGATGCCGACCTGGGCGATACGCAGTATTTT.

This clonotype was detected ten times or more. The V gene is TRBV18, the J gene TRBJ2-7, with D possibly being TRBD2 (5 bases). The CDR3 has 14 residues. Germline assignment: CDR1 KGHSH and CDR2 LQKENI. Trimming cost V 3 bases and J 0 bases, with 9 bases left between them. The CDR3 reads CASSPGSSSYEQYF. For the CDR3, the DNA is TGTGCCAGCTCACCGGGGAGTAGCTCCTACGAGCAGTACTTC.

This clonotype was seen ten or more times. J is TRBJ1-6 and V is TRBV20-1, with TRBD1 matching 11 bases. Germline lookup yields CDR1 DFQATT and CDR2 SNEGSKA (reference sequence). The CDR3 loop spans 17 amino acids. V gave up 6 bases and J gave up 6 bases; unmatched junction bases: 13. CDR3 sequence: CSARPPRGTGGNSPLHF. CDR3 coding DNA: TGCAGTGCCAGGCCTCCCCGAGGGACAGGGGGTAATTCACCCCTCCACTTT.

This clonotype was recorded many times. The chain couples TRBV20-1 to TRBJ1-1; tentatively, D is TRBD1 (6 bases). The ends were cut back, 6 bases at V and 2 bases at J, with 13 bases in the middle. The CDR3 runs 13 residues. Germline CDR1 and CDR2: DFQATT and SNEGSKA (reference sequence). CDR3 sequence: CSARGNFNTEAFF. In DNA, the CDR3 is TGCAGTGCCAGGGGAAATTTTAACACTGAAGCTTTCTTT.

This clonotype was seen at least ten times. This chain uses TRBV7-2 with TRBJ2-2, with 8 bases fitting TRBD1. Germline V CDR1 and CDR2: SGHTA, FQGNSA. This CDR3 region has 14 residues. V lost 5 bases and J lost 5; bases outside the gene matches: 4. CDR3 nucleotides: TGTGCCAGCAGCCGGACAGGGATTACCGGGGAGCTGTTTTTT. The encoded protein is CASSRTGITGELFF. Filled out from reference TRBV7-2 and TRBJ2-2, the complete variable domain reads GAGVSQSPSNKVTEKGKDVELRCDPISGHTALYWYRQSLGQGLEFLIYFQGNSAPDKSGLPSDRFSAERTGGSVSTLTIQRTQQEDSAVYLCASSRTGITGELFFGEGSRLTVL.

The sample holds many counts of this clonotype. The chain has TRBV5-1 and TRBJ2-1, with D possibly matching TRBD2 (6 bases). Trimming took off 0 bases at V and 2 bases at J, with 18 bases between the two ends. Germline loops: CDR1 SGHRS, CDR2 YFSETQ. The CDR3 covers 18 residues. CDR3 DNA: TGCGCCAGCAGCTTGGCCAGCCGGGACTCCGATCCCTACAATGAGCAGTTCTTC. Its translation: CASSLASRDSDPYNEQFF.

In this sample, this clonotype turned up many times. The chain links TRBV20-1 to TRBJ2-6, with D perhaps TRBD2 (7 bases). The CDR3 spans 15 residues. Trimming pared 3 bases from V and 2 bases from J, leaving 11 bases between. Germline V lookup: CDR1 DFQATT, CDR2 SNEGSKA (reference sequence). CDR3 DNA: TGCAGTGCTAGCGCGGGGGCCACTGGGGCCAACGTCCTGACTTTC. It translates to CSASAGATGANVLTF.

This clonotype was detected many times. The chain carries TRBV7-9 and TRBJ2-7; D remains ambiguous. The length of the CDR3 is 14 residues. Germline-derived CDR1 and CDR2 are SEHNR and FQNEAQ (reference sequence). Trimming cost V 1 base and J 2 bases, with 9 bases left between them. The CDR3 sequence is CASSLEAYTYEQYF. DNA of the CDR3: TGTGCCAGCAGCTTAGAGGCGTATACCTACGAGCAGTACTTC.

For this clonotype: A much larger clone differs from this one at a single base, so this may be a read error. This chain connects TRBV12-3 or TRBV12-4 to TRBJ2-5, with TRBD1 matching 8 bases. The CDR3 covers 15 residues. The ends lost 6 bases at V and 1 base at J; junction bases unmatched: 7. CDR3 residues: CASSPGQVVQETQYF. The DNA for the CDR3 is TGTGCCAGCAGCCCGGGACAGGTGGTCCAAGAGACCCAGTACTTC.

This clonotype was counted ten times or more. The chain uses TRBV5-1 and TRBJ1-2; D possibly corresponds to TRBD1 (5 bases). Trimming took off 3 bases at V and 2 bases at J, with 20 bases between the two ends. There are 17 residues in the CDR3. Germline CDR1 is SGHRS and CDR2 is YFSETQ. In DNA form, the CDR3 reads TGCGCCAGCAGCTCCGAGATCCGAGGACAAGGCAACTATGGCTACACCTTC. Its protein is CASSSEIRGQGNYGYTF.

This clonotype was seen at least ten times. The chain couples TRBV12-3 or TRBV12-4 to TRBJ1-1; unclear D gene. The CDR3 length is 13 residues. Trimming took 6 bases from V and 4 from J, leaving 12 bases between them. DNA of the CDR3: TGTGCCAGCAGCCAAGGATTAGCCACTGAAGCTTTCTTT. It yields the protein CASSQGLATEAFF.

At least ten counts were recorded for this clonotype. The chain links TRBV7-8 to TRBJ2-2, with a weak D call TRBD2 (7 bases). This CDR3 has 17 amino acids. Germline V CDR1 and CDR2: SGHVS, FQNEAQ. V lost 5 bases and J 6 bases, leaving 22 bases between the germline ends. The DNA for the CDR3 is TGTGCCAGCAGCATACGCATCGGAGGGGGGGTTGCCGGGGAGCTGTTTTTT. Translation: CASSIRIGGGVAGELFF.

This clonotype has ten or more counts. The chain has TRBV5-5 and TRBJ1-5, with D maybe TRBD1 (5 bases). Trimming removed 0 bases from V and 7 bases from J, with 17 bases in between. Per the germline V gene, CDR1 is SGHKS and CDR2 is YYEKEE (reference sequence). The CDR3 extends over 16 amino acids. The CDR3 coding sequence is TGTGCCAGCAGCTTGGTGGGGCCCGGGGGAGGACAGCCCCAGCATTTT. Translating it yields CASSLVGPGGGQPQHF.

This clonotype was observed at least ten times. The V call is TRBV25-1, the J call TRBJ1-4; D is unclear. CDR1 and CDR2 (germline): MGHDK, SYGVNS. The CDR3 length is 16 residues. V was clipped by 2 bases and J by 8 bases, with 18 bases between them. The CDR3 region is CASSERDRQIGEKLFF. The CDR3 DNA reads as TGTGCCAGCAGTGAAAGGGATCGGCAGATCGGGGAAAAACTGTTTTTT.

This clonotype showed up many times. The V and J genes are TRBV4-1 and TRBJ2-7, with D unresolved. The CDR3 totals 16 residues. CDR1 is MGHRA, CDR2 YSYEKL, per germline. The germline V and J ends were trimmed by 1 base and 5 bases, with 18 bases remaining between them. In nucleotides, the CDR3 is TGCGCCAGCAGCCAAGGTAGTGGATCTAGGTCCAACGAGCAGTACTTC. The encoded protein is CASSQGSGSRSNEQYF.

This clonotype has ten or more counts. CDR3 amino acids: CASSYDRMHEKLFF. In DNA, the CDR3 is TGTGCCAGCAGTTACGACCGGATGCATGAAAAACTGTTTTTT. The J gene is TRBJ1-4, the V gene TRBV6-5; no clear D. V was trimmed by 2 bases and J by 6 bases, leaving 10 bases between them. CDR1 MNHEY and CDR2 SVGAGI come from the germline V gene. This CDR3 is built from 14 residues.

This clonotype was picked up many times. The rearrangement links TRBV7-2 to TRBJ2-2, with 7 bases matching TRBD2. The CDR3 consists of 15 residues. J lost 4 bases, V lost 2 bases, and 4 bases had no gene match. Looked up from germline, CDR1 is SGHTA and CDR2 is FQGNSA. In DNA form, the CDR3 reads TGTGCCAGCAGCTTAAGGCGGGAGTCCACCGGGGAGCTGTTTTTT. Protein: CASSLRRESTGELFF.

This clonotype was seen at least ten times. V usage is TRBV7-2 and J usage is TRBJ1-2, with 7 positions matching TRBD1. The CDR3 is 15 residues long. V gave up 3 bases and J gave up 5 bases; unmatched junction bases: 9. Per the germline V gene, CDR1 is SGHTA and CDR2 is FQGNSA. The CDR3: CASSFNPDRAYGYTF. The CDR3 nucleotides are TGTGCCAGCAGCTTTAATCCAGACAGGGCGTATGGCTACACCTTC.

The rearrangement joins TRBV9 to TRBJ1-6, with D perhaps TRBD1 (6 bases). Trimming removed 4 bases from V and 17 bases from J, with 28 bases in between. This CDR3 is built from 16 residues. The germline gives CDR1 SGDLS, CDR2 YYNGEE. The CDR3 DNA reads TGTGCCAGCAGCCCCCAGGCGGGGGCTAATAATTCAACCATCCACTTT. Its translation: CASSPQAGANNSTIHF.

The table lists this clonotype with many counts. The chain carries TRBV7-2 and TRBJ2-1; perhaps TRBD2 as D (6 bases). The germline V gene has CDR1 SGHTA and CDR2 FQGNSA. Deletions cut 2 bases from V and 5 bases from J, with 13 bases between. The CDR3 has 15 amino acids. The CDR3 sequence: CASSLRDSRHNEQFF. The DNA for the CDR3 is TGTGCCAGCAGCTTAAGGGACTCCCGACACAATGAGCAGTTCTTC.

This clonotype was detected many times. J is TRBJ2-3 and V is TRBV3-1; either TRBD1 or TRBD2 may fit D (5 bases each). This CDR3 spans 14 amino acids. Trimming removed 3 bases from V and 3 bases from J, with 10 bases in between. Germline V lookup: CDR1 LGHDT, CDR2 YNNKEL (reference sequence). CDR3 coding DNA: TGTGCCAGCAGCCAGCAGGGAGTGACAGATACGCAGTATTTT. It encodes CASSQQGVTDTQYF.

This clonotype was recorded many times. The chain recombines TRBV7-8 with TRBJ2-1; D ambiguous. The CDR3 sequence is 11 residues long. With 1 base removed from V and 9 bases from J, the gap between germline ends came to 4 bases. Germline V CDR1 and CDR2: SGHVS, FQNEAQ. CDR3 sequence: CASSLVFEQFF. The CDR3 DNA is TGTGCCAGCAGCTTAGTATTTGAGCAGTTCTTC.

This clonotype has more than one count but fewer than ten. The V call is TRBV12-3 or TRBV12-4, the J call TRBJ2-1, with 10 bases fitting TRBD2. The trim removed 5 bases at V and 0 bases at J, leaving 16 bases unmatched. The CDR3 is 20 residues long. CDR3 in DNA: TGTGCCAGCAGTCCAAGGGGGGGGCTAGCGGGAGTTAGCTCCTACAATGAGCAGTTCTTC. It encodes CASSPRGGLAGVSSYNEQFF.

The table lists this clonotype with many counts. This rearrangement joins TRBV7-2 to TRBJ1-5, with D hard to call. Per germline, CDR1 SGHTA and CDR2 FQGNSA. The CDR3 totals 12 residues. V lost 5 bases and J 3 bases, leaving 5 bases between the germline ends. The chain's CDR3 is CASSGVNQPQHF. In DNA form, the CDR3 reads TGTGCCAGCAGCGGAGTCAATCAGCCCCAGCATTTT.

The CDR3 protein is CASDPNSYNEQFF. CDR3 sequence (DNA): TGTGCCAGCGATCCGAACTCCTACAATGAGCAGTTCTTC. The chain employs TRBV7-3 and TRBJ2-1; D not resolved. Per the germline V gene, CDR1 is SGHTA and CDR2 is FQGTGA. V was pared by 8 bases and J by 0 bases, with 8 bases between. The CDR3 spans 13 residues.